This TCR beta chain was captured by sequencing in a study of blood T cell repertoires in COVID-19. For the study at large: The study drew acute and convalescent COVID-19 samples from the United States, Italy and Spain. T cells, B-cell-depleted T cells, or PBMCs supplied cDNA or gDNA.

Trimming shortened V by 4 bases and J by 7 bases, and 15 bases separated the two germline ends. CDR3 length: 14 amino acids. Germline V gives CDR1 LNHDA, CDR2 SQIVND (reference sequence). Per the original data handling: Amplification with reference gene primers provided the estimates of nucleated cell counts. The repertoire was sequenced with immunoSEQ multiplex PCR; TCRdb's copy has only in-frame clones and lacks some. From that table come the V and J calls and clone size; the DNA was used to work out D and trimming. The sample has 300,000 to 350,000 clones, approximately 89% seen once. It was during active infection that Seattle patients were enrolled and then longitudinally followed.

The chain links TRBV19 to TRBJ2-3; no clear D gene. Sequenced sample: peripheral blood. The sequence was obtained from a woman aged 25 to 39 with COVID-19, enrolled during active disease. In DNA form, the CDR3 reads TGTGCCAGTAGTACCATTGTGGGCGCAAATACGCAGTATTTT. Amino acids: CASSTIVGANTQYF.